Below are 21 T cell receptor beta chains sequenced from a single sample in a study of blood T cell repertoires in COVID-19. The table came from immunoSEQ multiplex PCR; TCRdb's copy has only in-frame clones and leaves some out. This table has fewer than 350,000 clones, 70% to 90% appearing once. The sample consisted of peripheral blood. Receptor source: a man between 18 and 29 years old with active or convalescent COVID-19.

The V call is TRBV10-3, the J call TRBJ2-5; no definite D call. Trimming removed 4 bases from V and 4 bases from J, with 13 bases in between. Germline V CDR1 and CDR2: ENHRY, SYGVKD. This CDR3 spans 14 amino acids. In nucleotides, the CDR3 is TGTGCCATCAGTGCCGGGTATGATCGAGAGACCCAGTACTTC. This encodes CAISAGYDRETQYF.

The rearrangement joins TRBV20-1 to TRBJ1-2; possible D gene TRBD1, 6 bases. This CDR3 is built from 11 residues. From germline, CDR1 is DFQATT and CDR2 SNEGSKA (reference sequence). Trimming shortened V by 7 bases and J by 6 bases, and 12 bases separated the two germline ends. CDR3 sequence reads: CSVGRGDGYTF. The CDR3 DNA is TGCAGTGTTGGCAGGGGCGATGGCTACACCTTC.

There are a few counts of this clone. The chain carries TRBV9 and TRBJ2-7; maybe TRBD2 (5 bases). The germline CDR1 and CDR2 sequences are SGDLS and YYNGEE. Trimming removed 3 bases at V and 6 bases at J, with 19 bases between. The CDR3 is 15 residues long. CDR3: CASSADVRPRGEQYF. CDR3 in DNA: TGTGCCAGCAGCGCCGACGTGAGGCCTCGGGGCGAGCAGTACTTC.

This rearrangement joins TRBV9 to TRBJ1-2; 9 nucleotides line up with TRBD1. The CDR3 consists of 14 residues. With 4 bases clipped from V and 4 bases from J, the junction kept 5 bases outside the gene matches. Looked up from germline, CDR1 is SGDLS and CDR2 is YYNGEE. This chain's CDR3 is CASSPTGGSYGYTF. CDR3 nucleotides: TGTGCCAGCAGCCCTACAGGGGGCAGCTATGGCTACACCTTC. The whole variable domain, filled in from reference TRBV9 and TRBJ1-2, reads DSGVTQTPKHLITATGQRVTLRCSPRSGDLSVYWYQQSLDQGLQFLIQYYNGEERAKGNILERFSAQQFPDLHSELNLSSLELGDSALYFCASSPTGGSYGYTFGSGTRLTVV.

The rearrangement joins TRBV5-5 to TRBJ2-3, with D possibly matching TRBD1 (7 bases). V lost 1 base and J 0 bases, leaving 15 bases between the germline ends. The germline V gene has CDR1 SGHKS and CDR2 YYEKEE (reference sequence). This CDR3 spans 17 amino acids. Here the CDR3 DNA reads TGTGCCAGCAGCTTGCTTCAGGGGGGTTCTAGCACAGATACGCAGTATTTT. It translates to CASSLLQGGSSTDTQYF.

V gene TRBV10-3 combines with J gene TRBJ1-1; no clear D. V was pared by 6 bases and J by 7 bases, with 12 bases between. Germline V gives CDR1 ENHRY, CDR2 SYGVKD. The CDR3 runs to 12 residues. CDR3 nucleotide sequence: TGTGCCATCAGCGAGCGAGGGAATGAAGCTTTCTTT. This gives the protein CAISERGNEAFF.

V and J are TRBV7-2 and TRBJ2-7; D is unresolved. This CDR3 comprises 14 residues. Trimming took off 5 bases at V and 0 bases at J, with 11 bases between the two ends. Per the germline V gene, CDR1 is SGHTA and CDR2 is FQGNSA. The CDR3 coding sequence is TGTGCCAGCAGCCCTCTGGGCTACTCCTACGAGCAGTACTTC. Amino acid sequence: CASSPLGYSYEQYF. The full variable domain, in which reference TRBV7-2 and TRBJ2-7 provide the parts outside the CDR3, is GAGVSQSPSNKVTEKGKDVELRCDPISGHTALYWYRQSLGQGLEFLIYFQGNSAPDKSGLPSDRFSAERTGGSVSTLTIQRTQQEDSAVYLCASSPLGYSYEQYFGPGTRLTVT.

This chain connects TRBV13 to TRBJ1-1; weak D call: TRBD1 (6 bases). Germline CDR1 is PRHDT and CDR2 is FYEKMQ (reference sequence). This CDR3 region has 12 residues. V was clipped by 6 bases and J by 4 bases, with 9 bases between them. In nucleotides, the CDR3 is TGTGCCAGCAGGGTAGGGGGCACTGAAGCTTTCTTT. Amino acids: CASRVGGTEAFF.

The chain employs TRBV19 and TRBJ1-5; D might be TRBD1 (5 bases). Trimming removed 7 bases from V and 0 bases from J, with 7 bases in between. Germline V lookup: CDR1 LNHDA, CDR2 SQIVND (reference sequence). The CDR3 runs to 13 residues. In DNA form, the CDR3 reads TGTGCCAGTACTGACAGTAGCAATCAGCCCCAGCATTTT. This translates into CASTDSSNQPQHF.

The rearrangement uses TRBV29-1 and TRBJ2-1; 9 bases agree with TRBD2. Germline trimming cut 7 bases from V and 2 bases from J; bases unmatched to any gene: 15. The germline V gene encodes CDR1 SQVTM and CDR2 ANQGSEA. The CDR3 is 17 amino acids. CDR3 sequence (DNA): TGCAGCGGGACCGGGACTAGCCTTCGAAGAACCTACAATGAGCAGTTCTTC. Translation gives CSGTGTSLRRTYNEQFF.

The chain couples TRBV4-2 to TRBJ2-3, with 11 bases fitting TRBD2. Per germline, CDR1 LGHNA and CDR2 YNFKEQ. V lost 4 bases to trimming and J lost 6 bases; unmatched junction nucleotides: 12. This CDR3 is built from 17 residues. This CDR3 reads CASSPSSATSGVDTQYF. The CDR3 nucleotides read TGTGCCAGCAGCCCGTCATCAGCGACTAGCGGGGTGGATACGCAGTATTTT.

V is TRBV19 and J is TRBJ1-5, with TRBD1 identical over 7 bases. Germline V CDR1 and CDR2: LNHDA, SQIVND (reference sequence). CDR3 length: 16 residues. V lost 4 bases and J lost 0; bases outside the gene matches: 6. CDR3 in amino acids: CASSTPGQYSNQPQHF. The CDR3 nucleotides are TGTGCCAGTAGTACTCCGGGACAGTATAGCAATCAGCCCCAGCATTTT.

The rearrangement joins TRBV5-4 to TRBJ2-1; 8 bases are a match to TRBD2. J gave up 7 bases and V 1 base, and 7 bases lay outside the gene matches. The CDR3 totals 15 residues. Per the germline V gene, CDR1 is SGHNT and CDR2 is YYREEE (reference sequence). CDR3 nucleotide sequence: TGTGCCAGCAGCTTGACGGGGGGGGCTGGAAATGAGCAGTTCTTC. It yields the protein CASSLTGGAGNEQFF. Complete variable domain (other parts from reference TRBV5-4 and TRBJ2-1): ETGVTQSPTHLIKTRGQQVTLRCSSQSGHNTVSWYQQALGQGPQFIFQYYREEENGRGNFPPRFSGLQFPNYSSELNVNALELDDSALYLCASSLTGGAGNEQFFGPGTRLTVL.

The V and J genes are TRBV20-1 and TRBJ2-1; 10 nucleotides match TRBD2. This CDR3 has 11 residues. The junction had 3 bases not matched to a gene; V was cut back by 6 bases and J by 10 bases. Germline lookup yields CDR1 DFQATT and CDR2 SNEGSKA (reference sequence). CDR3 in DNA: TGCAGTGCCAGGACTAGCGGCGAGCAGTTCTTC. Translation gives CSARTSGEQFF.

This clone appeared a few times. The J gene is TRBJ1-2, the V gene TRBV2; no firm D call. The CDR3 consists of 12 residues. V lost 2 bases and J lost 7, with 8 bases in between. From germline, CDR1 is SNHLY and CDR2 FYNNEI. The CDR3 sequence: CASSESGSGYTF. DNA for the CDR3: TGTGCCAGCAGTGAATCCGGGTCTGGCTACACCTTC.

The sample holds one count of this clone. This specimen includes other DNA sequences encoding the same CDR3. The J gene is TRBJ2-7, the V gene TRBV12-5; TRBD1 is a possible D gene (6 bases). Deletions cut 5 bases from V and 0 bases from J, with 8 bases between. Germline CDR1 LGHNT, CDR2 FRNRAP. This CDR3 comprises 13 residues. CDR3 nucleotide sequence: TGTGCTAGTGGTCCGGACAGCTCCTACGAGCAGTACTTC. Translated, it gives CASGPDSSYEQYF.

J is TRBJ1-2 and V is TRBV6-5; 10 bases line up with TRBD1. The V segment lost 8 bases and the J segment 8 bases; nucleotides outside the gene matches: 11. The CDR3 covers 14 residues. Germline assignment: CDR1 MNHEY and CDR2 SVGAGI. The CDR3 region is CASRFPGQGWGYTF. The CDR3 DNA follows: TGTGCCAGCCGTTTTCCGGGACAGGGGTGGGGCTACACCTTC.

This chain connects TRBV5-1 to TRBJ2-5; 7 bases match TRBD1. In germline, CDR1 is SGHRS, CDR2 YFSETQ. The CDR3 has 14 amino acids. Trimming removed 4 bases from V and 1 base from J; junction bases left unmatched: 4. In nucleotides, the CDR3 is TGCGCCAGCAGCGCAGGGACAGCCCAAGAGACCCAGTACTTC. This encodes CASSAGTAQETQYF.

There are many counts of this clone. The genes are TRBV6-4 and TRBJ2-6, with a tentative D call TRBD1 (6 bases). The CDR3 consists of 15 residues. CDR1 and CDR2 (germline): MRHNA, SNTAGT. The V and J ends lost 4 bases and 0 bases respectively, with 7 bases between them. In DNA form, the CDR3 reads TGTGCCAGCAGTGCACAGGGCTCTGGGGCCAACGTCCTGACTTTC. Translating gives CASSAQGSGANVLTF.

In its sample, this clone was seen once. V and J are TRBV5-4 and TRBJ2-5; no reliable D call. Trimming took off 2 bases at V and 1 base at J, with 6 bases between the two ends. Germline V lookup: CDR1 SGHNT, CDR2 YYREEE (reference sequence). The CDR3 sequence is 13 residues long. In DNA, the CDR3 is TGTGCCAGCAGCTTTTCCAGCCAAGAGACCCAGTACTTC. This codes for CASSFSSQETQYF.

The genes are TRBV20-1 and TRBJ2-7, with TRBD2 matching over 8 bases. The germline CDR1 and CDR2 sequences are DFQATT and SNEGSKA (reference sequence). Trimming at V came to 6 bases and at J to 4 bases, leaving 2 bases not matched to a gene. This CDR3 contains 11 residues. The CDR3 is CSAGLAYEQYF. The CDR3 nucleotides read TGCAGTGCCGGACTAGCTTACGAGCAGTACTTC.